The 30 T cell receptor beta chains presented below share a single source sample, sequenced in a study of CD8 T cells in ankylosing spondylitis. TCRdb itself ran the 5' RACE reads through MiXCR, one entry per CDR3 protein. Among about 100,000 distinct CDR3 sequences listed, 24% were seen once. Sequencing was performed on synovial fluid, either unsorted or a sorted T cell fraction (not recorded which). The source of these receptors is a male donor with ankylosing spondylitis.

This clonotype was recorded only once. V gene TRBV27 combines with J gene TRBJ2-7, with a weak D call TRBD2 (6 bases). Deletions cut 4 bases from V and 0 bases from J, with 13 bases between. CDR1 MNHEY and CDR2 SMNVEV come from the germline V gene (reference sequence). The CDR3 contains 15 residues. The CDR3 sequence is CASSSRAGGSYEQYF. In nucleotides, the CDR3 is TGTGCCAGCAGTTCTCGAGCGGGTGGCTCCTACGAGCAGTACTTC.

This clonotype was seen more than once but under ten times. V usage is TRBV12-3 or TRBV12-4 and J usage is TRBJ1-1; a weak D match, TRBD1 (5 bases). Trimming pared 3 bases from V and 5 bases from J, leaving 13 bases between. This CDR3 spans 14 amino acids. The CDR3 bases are TGTGCCAGCAGTTTGAGGGGAGGAGAAACTGAAGCTTTCTTT. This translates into CASSLRGGETEAFF.

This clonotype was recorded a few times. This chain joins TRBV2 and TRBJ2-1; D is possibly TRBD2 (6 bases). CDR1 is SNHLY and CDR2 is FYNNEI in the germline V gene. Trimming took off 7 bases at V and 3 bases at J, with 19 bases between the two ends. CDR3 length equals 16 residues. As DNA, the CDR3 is TGTGCCAGCACCCGTGCGCTAGCGATCGACTACAATGAGCAGTTCTTC. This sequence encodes CASTRALAIDYNEQFF.

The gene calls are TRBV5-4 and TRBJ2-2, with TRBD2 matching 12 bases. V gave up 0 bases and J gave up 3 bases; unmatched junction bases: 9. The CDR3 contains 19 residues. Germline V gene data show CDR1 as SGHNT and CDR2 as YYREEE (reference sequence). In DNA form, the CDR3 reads TGTGCCAGCAGCTTGGATGTGCTTCTAGCGGGAGGGGACACCGGGGAGCTGTTTTTT. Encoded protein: CASSLDVLLAGGDTGELFF.

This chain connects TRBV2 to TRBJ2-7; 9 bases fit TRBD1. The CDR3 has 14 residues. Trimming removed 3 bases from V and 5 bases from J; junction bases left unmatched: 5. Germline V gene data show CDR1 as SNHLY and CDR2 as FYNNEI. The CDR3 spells CASSEGDRDHEQYF. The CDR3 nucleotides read TGTGCCAGCAGTGAGGGGGACAGGGATCACGAGCAGTACTTC. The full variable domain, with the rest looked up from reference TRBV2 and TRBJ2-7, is EPEVTQTPSHQVTQMGQEVILRCVPISNHLYFYWYRQILGQKVEFLVSFYNNEISEKSEIFDDQFSVERPDGSNFTLKIRSTKLEDSAMYFCASSEGDRDHEQYFGPGTRLTVT.

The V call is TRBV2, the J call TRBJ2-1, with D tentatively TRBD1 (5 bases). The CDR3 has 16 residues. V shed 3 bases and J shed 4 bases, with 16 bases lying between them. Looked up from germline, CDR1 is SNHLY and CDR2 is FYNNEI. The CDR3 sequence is CASSDFTGGSYNEQFF. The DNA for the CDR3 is TGTGCCAGCAGTGATTTTACAGGTGGTTCATACAATGAGCAGTTCTTC.

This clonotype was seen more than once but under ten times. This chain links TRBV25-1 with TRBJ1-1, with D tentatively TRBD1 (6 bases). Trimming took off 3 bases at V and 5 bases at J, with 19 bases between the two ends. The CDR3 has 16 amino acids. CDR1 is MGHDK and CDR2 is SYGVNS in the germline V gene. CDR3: CASSDRDGGLETEAFF. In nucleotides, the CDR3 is TGTGCCAGCAGTGATCGGGACGGGGGGCTGGAGACTGAAGCTTTCTTT.

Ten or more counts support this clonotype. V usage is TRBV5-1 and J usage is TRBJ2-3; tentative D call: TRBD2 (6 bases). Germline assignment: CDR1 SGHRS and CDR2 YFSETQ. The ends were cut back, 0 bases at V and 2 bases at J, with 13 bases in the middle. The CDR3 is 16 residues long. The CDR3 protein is CASSLEVWTNTDTQYF. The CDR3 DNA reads TGCGCCAGCAGCTTGGAGGTCTGGACTAACACAGATACGCAGTATTTT.

The chain's CDR3 is CASSPTGVEAFF. Here the CDR3 DNA reads TGCGCCAGCAGCCCCACAGGAGTAGAAGCTTTCTTT. The chain joins TRBV5-1 to TRBJ1-1; perhaps TRBD1 as D (5 bases). The CDR3 contains 12 residues. Germline V gene sequence: CDR1 SGHRS, CDR2 YFSETQ. V was pared by 4 bases and J by 8 bases, with 12 bases between.

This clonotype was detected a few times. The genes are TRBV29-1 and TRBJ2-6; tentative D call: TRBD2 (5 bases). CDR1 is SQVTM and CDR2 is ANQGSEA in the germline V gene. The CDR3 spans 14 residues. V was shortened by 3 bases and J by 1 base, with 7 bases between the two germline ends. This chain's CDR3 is CSVEGGSGANVLTF. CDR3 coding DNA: TGCAGCGTTGAGGGCGGGTCTGGGGCCAACGTCCTGACTTTC.

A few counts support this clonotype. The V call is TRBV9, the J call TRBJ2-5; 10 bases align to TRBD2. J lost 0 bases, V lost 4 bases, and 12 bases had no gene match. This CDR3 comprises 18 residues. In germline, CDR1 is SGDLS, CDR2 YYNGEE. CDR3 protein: CASSLGWEREGYQETQYF. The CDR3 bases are TGTGCCAGCAGCCTCGGGTGGGAGCGGGAGGGGTACCAAGAGACCCAGTACTTC.

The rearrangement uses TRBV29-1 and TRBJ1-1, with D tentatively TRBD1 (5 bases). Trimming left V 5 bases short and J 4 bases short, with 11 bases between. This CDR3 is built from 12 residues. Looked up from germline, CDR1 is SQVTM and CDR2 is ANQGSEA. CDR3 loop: CSVTRGSTEAFF. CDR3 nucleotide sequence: TGCAGCGTTACCCGGGGGAGCACTGAAGCTTTCTTT.

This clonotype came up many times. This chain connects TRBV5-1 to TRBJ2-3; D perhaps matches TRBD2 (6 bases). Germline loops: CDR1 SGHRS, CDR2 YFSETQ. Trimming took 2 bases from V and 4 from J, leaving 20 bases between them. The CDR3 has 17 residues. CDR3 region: CASSLGAGFGTADTQYF. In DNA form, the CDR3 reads TGCGCCAGCAGCTTAGGAGCGGGCTTCGGTACCGCAGATACGCAGTATTTT.

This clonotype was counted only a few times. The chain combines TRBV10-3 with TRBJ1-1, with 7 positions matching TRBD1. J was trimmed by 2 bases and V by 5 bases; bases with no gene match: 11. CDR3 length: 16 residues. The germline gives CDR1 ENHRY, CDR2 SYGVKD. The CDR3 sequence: CAISRRDSAANTEAFF. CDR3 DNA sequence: TGTGCCATCAGTAGACGGGACAGTGCTGCTAACACTGAAGCTTTCTTT.

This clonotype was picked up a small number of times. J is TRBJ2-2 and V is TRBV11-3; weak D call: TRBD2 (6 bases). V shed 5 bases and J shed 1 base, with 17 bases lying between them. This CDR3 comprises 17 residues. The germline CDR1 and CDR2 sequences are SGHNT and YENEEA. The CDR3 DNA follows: TGTGCCAGCAGCCTCAAGTGGAGGGCCGGGAACACCGGGGAGCTGTTTTTT. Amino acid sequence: CASSLKWRAGNTGELFF.

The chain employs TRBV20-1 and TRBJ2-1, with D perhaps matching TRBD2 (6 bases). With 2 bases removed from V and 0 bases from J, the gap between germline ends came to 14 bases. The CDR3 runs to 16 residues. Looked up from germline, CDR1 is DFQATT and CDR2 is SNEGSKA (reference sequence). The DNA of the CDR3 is TGCAGTGCTAGAAGGCTAGCGATGAGCTCCTACAATGAGCAGTTCTTC. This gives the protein CSARRLAMSSYNEQFF.

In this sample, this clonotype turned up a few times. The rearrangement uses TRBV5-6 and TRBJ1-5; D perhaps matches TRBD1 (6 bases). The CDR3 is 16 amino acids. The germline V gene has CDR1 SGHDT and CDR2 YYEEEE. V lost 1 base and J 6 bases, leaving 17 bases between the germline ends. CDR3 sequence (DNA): TGTGCCAGCAGCTTGCGCGGGGCAGGGGTTAGTCAGCCCCAGCATTTT. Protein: CASSLRGAGVSQPQHF.

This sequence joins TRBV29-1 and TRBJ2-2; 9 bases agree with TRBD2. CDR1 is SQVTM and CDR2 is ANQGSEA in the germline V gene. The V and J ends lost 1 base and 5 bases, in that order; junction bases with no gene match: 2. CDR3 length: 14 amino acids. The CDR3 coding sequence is TGCAGCGTTGAAGTGACTAGCGGAACCGGGGAGCTGTTTTTT. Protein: CSVEVTSGTGELFF.

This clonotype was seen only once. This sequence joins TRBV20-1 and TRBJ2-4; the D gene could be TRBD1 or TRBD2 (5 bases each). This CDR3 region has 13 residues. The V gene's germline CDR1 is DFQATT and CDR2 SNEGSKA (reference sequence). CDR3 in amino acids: CSAPGQGRNIQYF. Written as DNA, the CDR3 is TGCAGCGCTCCCGGACAAGGGAGAAACATTCAGTACTTC.

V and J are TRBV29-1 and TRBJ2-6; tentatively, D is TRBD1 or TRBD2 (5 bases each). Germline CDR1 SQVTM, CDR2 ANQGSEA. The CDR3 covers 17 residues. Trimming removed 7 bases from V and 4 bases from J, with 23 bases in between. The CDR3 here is CSDDSGTGLGGANVLTF. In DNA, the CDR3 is TGCAGCGACGACTCAGGGACGGGGCTGGGGGGGGCCAACGTCCTGACTTTC.

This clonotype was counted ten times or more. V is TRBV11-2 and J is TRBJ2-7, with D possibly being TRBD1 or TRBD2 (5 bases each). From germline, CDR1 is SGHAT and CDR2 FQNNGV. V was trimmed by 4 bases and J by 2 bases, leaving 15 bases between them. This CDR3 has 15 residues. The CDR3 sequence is CASSYLRDQTYEQYV. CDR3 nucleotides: TGTGCCAGCAGCTACCTCCGGGACCAGACCTACGAGCAGTACGTC.

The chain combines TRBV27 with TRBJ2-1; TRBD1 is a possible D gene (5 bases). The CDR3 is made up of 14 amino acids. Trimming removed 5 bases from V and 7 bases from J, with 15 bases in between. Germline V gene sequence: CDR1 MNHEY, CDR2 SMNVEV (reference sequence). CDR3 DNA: TGTGCCAGCAGTGCCTTAGGACATTTAAATGAGCAGTTCTTC. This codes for CASSALGHLNEQFF.

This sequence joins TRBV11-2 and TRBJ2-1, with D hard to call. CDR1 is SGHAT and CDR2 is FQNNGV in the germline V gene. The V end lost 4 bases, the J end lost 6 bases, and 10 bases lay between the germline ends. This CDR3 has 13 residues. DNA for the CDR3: TGTGCCAGCAGCTCAACACGTACCAATGAGCAGTTCTTC. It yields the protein CASSSTRTNEQFF.

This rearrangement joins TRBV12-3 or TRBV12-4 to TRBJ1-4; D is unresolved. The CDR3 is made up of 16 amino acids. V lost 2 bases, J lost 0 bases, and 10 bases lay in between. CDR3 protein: CASSLRLGPTNEKLFF. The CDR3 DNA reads TGTGCCAGCAGTTTAAGGTTGGGTCCAACTAATGAAAAACTGTTTTTT.

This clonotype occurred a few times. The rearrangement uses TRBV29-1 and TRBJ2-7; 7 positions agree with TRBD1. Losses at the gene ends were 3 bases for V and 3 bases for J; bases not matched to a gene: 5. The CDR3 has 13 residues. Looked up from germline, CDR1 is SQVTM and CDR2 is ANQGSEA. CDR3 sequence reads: CSVEGTANYEQYF. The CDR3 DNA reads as TGCAGCGTTGAGGGGACAGCCAACTACGAGCAGTACTTC.

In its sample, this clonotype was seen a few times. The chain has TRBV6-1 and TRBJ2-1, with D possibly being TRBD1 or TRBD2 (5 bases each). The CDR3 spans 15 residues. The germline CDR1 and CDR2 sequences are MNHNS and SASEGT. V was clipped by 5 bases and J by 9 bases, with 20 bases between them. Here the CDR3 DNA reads TGTGCCAGCAGTCCGGGACGTCGTGGTATCACTGAGCAGTTCTTC. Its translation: CASSPGRRGITEQFF.

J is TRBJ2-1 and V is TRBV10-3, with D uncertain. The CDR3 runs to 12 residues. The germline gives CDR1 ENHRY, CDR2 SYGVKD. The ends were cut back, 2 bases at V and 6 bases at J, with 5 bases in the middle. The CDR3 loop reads CAISEEVNEQFF. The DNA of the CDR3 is TGTGCCATCAGTGAGGAGGTCAATGAGCAGTTCTTC.

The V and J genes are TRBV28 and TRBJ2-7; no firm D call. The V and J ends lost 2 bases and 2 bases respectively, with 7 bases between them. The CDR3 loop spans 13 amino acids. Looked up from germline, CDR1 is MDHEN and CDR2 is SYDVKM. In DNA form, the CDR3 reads TGTGCCAGCAGTTTAAGAGGAACCTACGAGCAGTACGTC. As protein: CASSLRGTYEQYV.

CDR3 coding DNA: TGTGCCAGCAGCGGGCCCGGGACCTGGGATGAGCAGTTCTTC. It specifies CASSGPGTWDEQFF. The V gene is TRBV7-8, the J gene TRBJ2-1, with D perhaps being TRBD1 or TRBD2 (5 bases each). The germline V and J ends were trimmed by 5 bases and 8 bases, with 16 bases remaining between them. The CDR3 length is 14 residues. CDR1 and CDR2 (germline): SGHVS, FQNEAQ.

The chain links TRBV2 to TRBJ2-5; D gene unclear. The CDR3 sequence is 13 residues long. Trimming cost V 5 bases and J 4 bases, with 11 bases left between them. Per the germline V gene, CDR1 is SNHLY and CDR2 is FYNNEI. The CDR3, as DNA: TGTGCCAGCAGTCCCGATTTCCCAGAGACCCAGTACTTC. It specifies CASSPDFPETQYF.